This TCR beta chain was captured by sequencing in a study of T-cell reconstitution after alpha-beta-depleted transplantation in children. Unique molecular identifiers were used in preparing the TCRbeta library. TCRdb ran MiXCR on the PCR reads and lists one entry per CDR3 protein. The repertoire has fewer than 120,000 distinct CDR3 sequences, about 9.3% of them found once; the top ten carry around 8.2%. This clonotype was found many times. Germline CDR1 reads LGHNA; CDR2 reads YSLEER. Trimming shortened V by 4 bases and J by 2 bases, and 9 bases separated the two germline ends. This CDR3 spans 14 amino acids.

This TCR was recovered from a human donor who donated a stem cell graft to a child with acute lymphoblastic leukemia. Specimen: PBMCs from the stem cell graft donor, collected from the stem cell graft. The V gene is TRBV4-3, the J gene TRBJ1-5, with a tentative D call TRBD1 (5 bases). CDR3 in DNA: TGCGCCAGCAGCCTAACGGGGGGCAATCAGCCCCAGCATTTT. Translating gives CASSLTGGNQPQHF.